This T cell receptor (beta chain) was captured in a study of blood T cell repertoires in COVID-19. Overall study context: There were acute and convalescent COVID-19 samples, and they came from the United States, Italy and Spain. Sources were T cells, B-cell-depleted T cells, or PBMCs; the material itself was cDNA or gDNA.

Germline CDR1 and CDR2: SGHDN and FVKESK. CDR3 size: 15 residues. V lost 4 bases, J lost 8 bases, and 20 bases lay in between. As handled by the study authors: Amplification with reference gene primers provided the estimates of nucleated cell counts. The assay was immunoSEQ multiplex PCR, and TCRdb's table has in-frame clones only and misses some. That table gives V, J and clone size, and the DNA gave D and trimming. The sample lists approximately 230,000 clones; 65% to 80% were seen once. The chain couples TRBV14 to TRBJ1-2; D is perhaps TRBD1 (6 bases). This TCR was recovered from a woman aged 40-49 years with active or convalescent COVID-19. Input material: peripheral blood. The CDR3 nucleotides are TGTGCCAGCAGCCGAAGGGGGGGCGGACTGGACGGCTACACCTTC. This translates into CASSRRGGGLDGYTF.